This TCR beta chain was recovered during a study of vaccination and CD4 T cells after COVID-19. This clonotype was found a few times. Its target is unknown. Oncomine TCR Beta short-read sequencing was applied to DNA from cultured CD4+ T cells. Genomic DNA was taken out of cultured CD4+ T cells by extraction. TCRdb fed the PCR reads into MiXCR, producing one record per CDR3 protein. This sample has approximately 9,500 distinct CDR3 sequences, with about 27% found just once. The treatment: 10-day PBMC culture with coronavirus spike peptide pools or control peptides (ViraFEST assay). The study, taken as a whole, reports: Convalescent patients studied were relatively few, and early post-infection timepoints were absent.

This TCR came from a human donor who received a COVID-19 vaccine. The starting material was CD4+ T cells from blood, cultured in vitro, obtained before SARS-CoV-2 vaccination.

This CDR3 is CSASRTSGSYNSPLHF. The CDR3 DNA follows: TGCAGTGCTTCCCGGACCTCGGGCTCCTATAATTCACCCCTCCACTTT. The chain links TRBV20-1 to TRBJ1-6; D is unclear. CDR3 length: 16 amino acids. Per the germline V gene, CDR1 is DFQATT and CDR2 is SNEGSKA (reference sequence). The ends were cut back, 5 bases at V and 0 bases at J, with 14 bases in the middle.